One and the same sample provided the 20 T cell receptor beta chains below, sequenced in a study of cytomegalovirus exposure and HLA in healthy donors. A multiplex PCR was run with 60 Vbeta primers and 13 Jbeta primers. Method: immunoSEQ multiplex PCR; TCRdb's copy keeps in-frame clones and lacks some. The top ten hold about 0.64% of the sample, which has 120,000 to 150,000 clones, over 60% seen once. The sequenced sample consisted of PBMCs. The source is a male donor in good health and CMV-seronegative.

This clone was seen more than once but under ten times. The chain couples TRBV9 to TRBJ1-1; D gene unclear. CDR1 is SGDLS and CDR2 is YYNGEE in the germline V gene. V was trimmed by 3 bases and J by 8 bases, leaving 8 bases between them. This CDR3 spans 11 amino acids. This chain's CDR3 is CASSAAGEAFF. CDR3 nucleotide sequence: TGTGCCAGCAGCGCCGCGGGGGAAGCTTTCTTT.

The rearrangement links TRBV11-2 to TRBJ2-1; D gene ambiguous. The CDR3 runs to 12 residues. V lost 8 bases, J lost 6 bases, and 11 bases lay in between. The germline V gene has CDR1 SGHAT and CDR2 FQNNGV. CDR3 protein: CASRQSGNEQFF. CDR3 sequence (DNA): TGTGCCAGCCGGCAATCGGGCAATGAGCAGTTCTTC.

The CDR3 nucleotides are TGTGCCAGCAGCTTGGTTGCGGGGGAGCAGTACTTC. Translating gives CASSLVAGEQYF. This chain joins TRBV5-4 and TRBJ2-7; weak D call: TRBD2 (6 bases). The germline CDR1 and CDR2 sequences are SGHNT and YYREEE (reference sequence). The CDR3 loop spans 12 amino acids. V was clipped by 0 bases and J by 7 bases, with 8 bases between them.

This clone appeared once. The V and J genes are TRBV5-1 and TRBJ2-2; TRBD1 aligns across 7 bases. This CDR3 is 14 amino acids long. Trimming cost V 0 bases and J 5 bases; bases outside gene matches: 1. The germline V gene encodes CDR1 SGHRS and CDR2 YFSETQ. CDR3 sequence reads: CASSLETGTGELFF. The CDR3 DNA follows: TGCGCCAGCAGCTTGGAGACAGGGACCGGGGAGCTGTTTTTT.

V is TRBV5-1 and J is TRBJ2-7; D unclear. The CDR3 sequence is 14 residues long. Trimming stripped 0 bases from V and 3 bases from J, with 10 bases between. From germline, CDR1 is SGHRS and CDR2 YFSETQ. The CDR3 spells CASSLEAGVYEQYF. The CDR3 DNA reads TGCGCCAGCAGCTTGGAGGCAGGCGTCTACGAGCAGTACTTC.

The chain couples TRBV11-2 to TRBJ2-1; no reliable D call. The germline CDR1 and CDR2 sequences are SGHAT and FQNNGV. V was clipped by 0 bases and J by 6 bases, with 12 bases between them. The CDR3 totals 15 residues. Here the CDR3 reads CASSLDARAPNEQFF. DNA of the CDR3: TGTGCCAGCAGCTTAGATGCGCGCGCTCCCAATGAGCAGTTCTTC. Drawing the rest from reference TRBV11-2 and TRBJ2-1, the complete variable domain is EAGVAQSPRYKIIEKRQSVAFWCNPISGHATLYWYQQILGQGPKLLIQFQNNGVVDDSQLPKDRFSAERLKGVDSTLKIQPAKLEDSAVYLCASSLDARAPNEQFFGPGTRLTVL.

The chain carries TRBV5-6 and TRBJ1-1; weak D call: TRBD1 (6 bases). The CDR3 runs to 14 residues. V was trimmed by 0 bases and J by 4 bases, leaving 10 bases between them. Germline V gene lookup returns CDR1 SGHDT and CDR2 YYEEEE. The CDR3 is CASSLGQAGTEAFF. In nucleotides, the CDR3 is TGTGCCAGCAGCTTGGGACAGGCGGGCACTGAAGCTTTCTTT.

In its sample, this clone was seen once. The gene calls are TRBV5-1 and TRBJ1-2; tentative D call: TRBD1 (6 bases). The CDR3 consists of 16 residues. Germline V lookup: CDR1 SGHRS, CDR2 YFSETQ. The germline V and J ends were trimmed by 0 bases and 3 bases, with 15 bases remaining between them. The CDR3 sequence is CASSLGESGTHYGYTF. CDR3 DNA: TGCGCCAGCAGCTTGGGCGAAAGTGGGACACACTATGGCTACACCTTC.

This rearrangement joins TRBV5-1 to TRBJ2-7; tentatively, D is TRBD2 (7 bases). CDR1 and CDR2 (germline): SGHRS, YFSETQ. This CDR3 has 14 residues. V was pared by 0 bases and J by 3 bases, with 10 bases between. CDR3 loop: CASSLGGGDYEQYF. In nucleotides, the CDR3 is TGCGCCAGCAGCTTGGGAGGGGGGGACTACGAGCAGTACTTC.

The rearrangement links TRBV9 to TRBJ1-4, with 9 bases matching TRBD1. CDR1 and CDR2 from the germline V gene are SGDLS and YYNGEE. J was trimmed by 14 bases and V by 0 bases; bases with no gene match: 8. CDR3 length: 14 amino acids. CDR3 in amino acids: CASSVGDRGMKLFF. In DNA, the CDR3 is TGTGCCAGCAGCGTAGGAGACAGGGGGATGAAGCTGTTTTTT.

This clone is a singleton in its sample. The chain links TRBV5-1 to TRBJ1-3; D remains unclear. Germline V CDR1 and CDR2: SGHRS, YFSETQ. V lost 1 base and J lost 0, with 11 bases in between. This CDR3 region has 16 residues. The CDR3 reads CASSLYTQSSGNTIYF. The DNA of the CDR3 is TGCGCCAGCAGCTTGTACACACAGAGCTCTGGAAACACCATATATTTT.

The V gene is TRBV5-1, the J gene TRBJ2-7; the D gene is possibly TRBD2 (6 bases). The CDR3 runs 14 residues. Germline V CDR1 and CDR2: SGHRS, YFSETQ. With 1 base removed from V and 2 bases from J, the gap between germline ends came to 10 bases. The CDR3 loop is CASSLNSGPYEQYF. The CDR3 DNA reads as TGCGCCAGCAGCTTGAATAGCGGACCCTACGAGCAGTACTTC.

The V gene is TRBV5-1, the J gene TRBJ2-2; 8 nucleotides align to TRBD2. Germline trimming cut 3 bases from V and 5 bases from J; bases unmatched to any gene: 12. This CDR3 spans 17 amino acids. From germline, CDR1 is SGHRS and CDR2 YFSETQ. This chain's CDR3 is CASSSNTQRGITGELFF. The CDR3 nucleotides read TGCGCCAGCAGCTCCAACACCCAGCGGGGGATTACCGGGGAGCTGTTTTTT. The complete variable domain, with remaining parts taken from reference TRBV5-1 and TRBJ2-2, reads KAGVTQTPRYLIKTRGQQVTLSCSPISGHRSVSWYQQTPGQGLQFLFEYFSETQRNKGNFPGRFSGRQFSNSRSEMNVSTLELGDSALYLCASSSNTQRGITGELFFGEGSRLTVL.

The chain combines TRBV5-4 with TRBJ1-2; TRBD1 agrees at 7 bases. The junction had 5 bases not matched to a gene; V was cut back by 4 bases and J by 5 bases. Germline CDR1 SGHNT, CDR2 YYREEE (reference sequence). This CDR3 is built from 13 residues. The CDR3 spells CASSPDRVYGYTF. The CDR3 DNA sequence: TGTGCCAGCAGCCCTGACAGGGTGTATGGCTACACCTTC. The whole variable domain, filled in from reference TRBV5-4 and TRBJ1-2, reads ETGVTQSPTHLIKTRGQQVTLRCSSQSGHNTVSWYQQALGQGPQFIFQYYREEENGRGNFPPRFSGLQFPNYSSELNVNALELDDSALYLCASSPDRVYGYTFGSGTRLTVV.

The genes are TRBV5-1 and TRBJ2-2; 10 nucleotides agree with TRBD2. The V gene end was trimmed by 4 bases and the J gene end by 6 bases; junction bases not matched to a gene: 6. The CDR3 loop spans 15 amino acids. The germline V gene encodes CDR1 SGHRS and CDR2 YFSETQ. This CDR3 reads CASSQLAGMAGELFF. DNA for the CDR3: TGCGCCAGCAGCCAACTAGCGGGAATGGCCGGGGAGCTGTTTTTT.

This chain connects TRBV9 to TRBJ1-2, with 8 bases fitting TRBD1. The CDR3 is 14 amino acids. Trimming took 3 bases from V and 2 from J; bases not matched to a gene: 3. Per the germline V gene, CDR1 is SGDLS and CDR2 is YYNGEE. In nucleotides, the CDR3 is TGTGCCAGCAGCGCCGGACAGGGAAACTATGGCTACACCTTC. Translated: CASSAGQGNYGYTF.

This clone was found a few times. This CDR3 is CSTRQRNTEAFF. The CDR3 DNA sequence: TGCAGTACCAGACAGAGGAACACTGAAGCTTTCTTT. The chain employs TRBV29-1 and TRBJ1-1; TRBD1 might be the D (5 bases). Germline-derived CDR1 and CDR2 are SQVTM and ANQGSEA. This CDR3 spans 12 amino acids.

CDR3 sequence reads: CASSYYGRPGELFF. Here the CDR3 DNA reads TGTGCCAGCAGTTACTACGGCAGGCCGGGGGAGCTGTTTTTT. The rearrangement uses TRBV6-5 and TRBJ2-2; D uncertain. The CDR3 consists of 14 residues. CDR1 and CDR2 from the germline V gene are MNHEY and SVGAGI. V lost 1 base and J 8 bases, leaving 11 bases between the germline ends.

The V and J genes are TRBV12-5 and TRBJ2-7, with a possible D match to TRBD1 (6 bases). The germline V gene has CDR1 LGHNT and CDR2 FRNRAP. This CDR3 has 14 amino acids. V lost 4 bases to trimming and J lost 7 bases, with 17 bases between them. CDR3: CASGSGERTGEQYF. The CDR3 DNA reads TGTGCTAGTGGTTCAGGGGAACGAACAGGGGAGCAGTACTTC. Full variable domain (rest looked up from reference TRBV12-5 and TRBJ2-7): DARVTQTPRHKVTEMGQEVTMRCQPILGHNTVFWYRQTMMQGLELLAYFRNRAPLDDSGMPKDRFSAEMPDATLATLKIQPSEPRDSAVYFCASGSGERTGEQYFGPGTRLTVT.

In the case of this clone: One end of the junction is discordant with germline, which a read error may explain. The chain couples TRBV7-9 to TRBJ1-2; D remains ambiguous. CDR1 and CDR2 (germline): SEHNR, FQNEAQ (reference sequence). The CDR3 has 12 amino acids. In DNA, the CDR3 is TGTTCCAGCAGCTTTGACACCGGTGGCTACACCTTC. It translates to CSSSFDTGGYTF. The entire variable domain, with the rest obtained from reference TRBV7-9 and TRBJ1-2, is as follows: DTGVSQNPRHKITKRGQNVTFRCDPISEHNRLYWYRQTLGQGPEFLTYFQNEAQLEKSRLLSDRFSAERPKGSFSTLEIQRTEQGDSAMYLCSSSFDTGGYTFGSGTRLTVV.